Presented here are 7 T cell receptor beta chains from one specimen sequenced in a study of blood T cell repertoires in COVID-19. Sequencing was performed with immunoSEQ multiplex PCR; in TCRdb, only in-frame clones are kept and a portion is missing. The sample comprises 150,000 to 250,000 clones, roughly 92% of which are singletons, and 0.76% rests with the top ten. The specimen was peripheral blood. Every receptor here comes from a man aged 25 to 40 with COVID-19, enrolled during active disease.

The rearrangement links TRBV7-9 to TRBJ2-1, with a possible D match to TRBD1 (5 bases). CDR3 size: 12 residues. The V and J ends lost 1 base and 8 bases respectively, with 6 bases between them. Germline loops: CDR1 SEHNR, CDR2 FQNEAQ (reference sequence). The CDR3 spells CASSLGGDEQFF. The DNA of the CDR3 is TGTGCCAGCAGCTTAGGGGGCGATGAGCAGTTCTTC.

The CDR3 reads CAISSGQRNTEAFF. CDR3 DNA: TGTGCCATCAGCTCGGGACAGCGGAACACTGAAGCTTTCTTT. The chain links TRBV10-3 to TRBJ1-1, with TRBD1 matching over 7 bases. The CDR3 runs 14 residues. Germline CDR1 and CDR2: ENHRY and SYGVKD. Trimming at V came to 6 bases and at J to 1 base, leaving 5 bases not matched to a gene.

CDR3 DNA: TGTGCCAGCAGCTCAACCGGAGGGCACTATGGCTACACCTTC. It encodes CASSSTGGHYGYTF. The V gene is TRBV7-9, the J gene TRBJ1-2; D is uncertain. The length of the CDR3 is 14 residues. The germline CDR1 and CDR2 sequences are SEHNR and FQNEAQ (reference sequence). The V end lost 4 bases, the J end lost 3 bases, and 12 bases lay between the germline ends.

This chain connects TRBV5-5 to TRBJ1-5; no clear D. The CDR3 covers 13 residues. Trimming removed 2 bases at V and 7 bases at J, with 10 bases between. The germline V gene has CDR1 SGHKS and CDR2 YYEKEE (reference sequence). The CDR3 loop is CASSFGINQPQHF. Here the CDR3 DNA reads TGTGCCAGCAGCTTCGGTATAAACCAGCCCCAGCATTTT. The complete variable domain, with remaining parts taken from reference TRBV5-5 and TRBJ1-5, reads DAGVTQSPTHLIKTRGQQVTLRCSPISGHKSVSWYQQVLGQGPQFIFQYYEKEERGRGNFPDRFSARQFPNYSSELNVNALLLGDSALYLCASSFGINQPQHFGDGTRLSIL.

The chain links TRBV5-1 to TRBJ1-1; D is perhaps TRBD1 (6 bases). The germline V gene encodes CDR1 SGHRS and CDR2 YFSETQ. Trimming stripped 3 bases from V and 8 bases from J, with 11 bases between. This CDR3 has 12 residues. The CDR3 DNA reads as TGCGCCAGCAGCTCTAGGACAGCCGAAGCTTTCTTT. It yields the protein CASSSRTAEAFF.

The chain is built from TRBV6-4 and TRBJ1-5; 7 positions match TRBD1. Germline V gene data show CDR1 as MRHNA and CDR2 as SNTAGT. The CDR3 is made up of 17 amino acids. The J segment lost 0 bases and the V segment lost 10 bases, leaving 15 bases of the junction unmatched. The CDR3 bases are TGTGCCAACGACCAGACAGGGTCTGCGGATAGCAATCAGCCCCAGCATTTT. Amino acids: CANDQTGSADSNQPQHF.

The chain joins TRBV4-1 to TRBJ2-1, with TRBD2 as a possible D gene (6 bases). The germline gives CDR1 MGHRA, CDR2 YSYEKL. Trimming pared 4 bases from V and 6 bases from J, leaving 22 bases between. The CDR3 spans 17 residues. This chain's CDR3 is CASSLPRTGGAVNEQFF. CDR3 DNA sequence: TGCGCCAGCAGCCTCCCCCGTACCGGCGGGGCGGTCAATGAGCAGTTCTTC.